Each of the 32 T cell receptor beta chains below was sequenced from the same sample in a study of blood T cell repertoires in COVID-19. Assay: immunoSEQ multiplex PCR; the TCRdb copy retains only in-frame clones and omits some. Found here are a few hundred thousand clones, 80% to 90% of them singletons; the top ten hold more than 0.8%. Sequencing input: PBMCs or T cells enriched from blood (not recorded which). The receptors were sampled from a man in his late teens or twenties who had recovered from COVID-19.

CDR3 loop: CASSLVRLRGQTNTGELFF. The CDR3 DNA follows: TGCGCCAGCAGCTTGGTTAGGTTGCGGGGACAGACGAACACCGGGGAGCTGTTTTTT. The V gene is TRBV5-1, the J gene TRBJ2-2; a weak D match, TRBD1 (7 bases). CDR3 length: 19 residues. V was clipped by 0 bases and J by 0 bases, with 18 bases between them. Germline V gene data show CDR1 as SGHRS and CDR2 as YFSETQ.

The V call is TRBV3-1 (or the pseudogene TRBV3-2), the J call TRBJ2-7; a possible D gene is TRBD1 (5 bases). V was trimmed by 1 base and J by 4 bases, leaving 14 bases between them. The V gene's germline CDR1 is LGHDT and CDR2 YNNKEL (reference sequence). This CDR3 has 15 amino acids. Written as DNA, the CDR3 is TGTGCCAGCAGCCAAGTCGTAGACAGAAAATACGAGCAGTACTTC. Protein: CASSQVVDRKYEQYF.

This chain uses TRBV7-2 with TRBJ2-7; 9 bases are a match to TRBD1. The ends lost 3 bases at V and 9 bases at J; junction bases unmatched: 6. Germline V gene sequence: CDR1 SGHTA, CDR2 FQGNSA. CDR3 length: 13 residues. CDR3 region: CASSFEGQGLQYF. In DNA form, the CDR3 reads TGTGCCAGCAGCTTCGAGGGACAGGGATTGCAGTACTTC.

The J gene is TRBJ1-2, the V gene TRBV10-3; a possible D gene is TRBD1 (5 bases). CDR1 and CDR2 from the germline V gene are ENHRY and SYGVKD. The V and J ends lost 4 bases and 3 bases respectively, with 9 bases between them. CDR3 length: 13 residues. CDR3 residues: CAISAGYDYGYTF. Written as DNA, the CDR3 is TGTGCCATCAGTGCAGGGTATGACTATGGCTACACCTTC.

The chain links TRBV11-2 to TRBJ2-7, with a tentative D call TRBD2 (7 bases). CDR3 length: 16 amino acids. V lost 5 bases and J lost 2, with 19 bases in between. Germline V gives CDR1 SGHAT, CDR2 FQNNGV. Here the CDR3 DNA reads TGTGCCAGCAGCAACTACCGGGGGGCCGGTCCCTACGAGCAGTACTTC. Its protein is CASSNYRGAGPYEQYF.

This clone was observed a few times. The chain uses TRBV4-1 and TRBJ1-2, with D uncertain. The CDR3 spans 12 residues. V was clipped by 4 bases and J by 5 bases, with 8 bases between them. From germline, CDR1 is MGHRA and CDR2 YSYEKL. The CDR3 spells CASSLSGYGYTF. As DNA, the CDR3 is TGCGCCAGCAGCCTTTCGGGGTATGGCTACACCTTC.

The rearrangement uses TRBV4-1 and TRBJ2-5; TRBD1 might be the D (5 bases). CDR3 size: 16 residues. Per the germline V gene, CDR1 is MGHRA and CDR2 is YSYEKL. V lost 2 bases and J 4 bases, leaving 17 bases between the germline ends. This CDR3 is CASSQPTSSTGETQYF. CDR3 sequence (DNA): TGCGCCAGCAGCCAACCGACATCTAGTACAGGAGAGACCCAGTACTTC.

This CDR3 reads CASSQGLAGGSTDTQYF. CDR3 bases: TGCGCCAGCAGCCAAGGACTAGCGGGGGGTAGCACAGATACGCAGTATTTT. The J gene is TRBJ2-3, the V gene TRBV4-1, with 13 bases that match TRBD2. Germline loops: CDR1 MGHRA, CDR2 YSYEKL. The CDR3 loop spans 17 amino acids. V dropped 1 base and J dropped 0; count of bases not matched to a gene: 1.

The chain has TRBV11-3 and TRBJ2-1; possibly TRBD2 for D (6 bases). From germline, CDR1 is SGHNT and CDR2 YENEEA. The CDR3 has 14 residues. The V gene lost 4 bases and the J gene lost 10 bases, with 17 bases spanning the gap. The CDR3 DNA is TGTGCCAGCAGCTATCCGGGAGAGGAAGAGGAGCAGTTCTTC. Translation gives CASSYPGEEEEQFF.

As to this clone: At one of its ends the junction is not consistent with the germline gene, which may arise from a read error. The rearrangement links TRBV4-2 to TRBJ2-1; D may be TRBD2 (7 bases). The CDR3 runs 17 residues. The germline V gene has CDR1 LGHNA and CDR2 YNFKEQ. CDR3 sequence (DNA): TGTGCCAGCAGCCAAGTGAGGGGGGGCACTAGCTACCATGAGCAGTTCTTC. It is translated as CASSQVRGGTSYHEQFF.

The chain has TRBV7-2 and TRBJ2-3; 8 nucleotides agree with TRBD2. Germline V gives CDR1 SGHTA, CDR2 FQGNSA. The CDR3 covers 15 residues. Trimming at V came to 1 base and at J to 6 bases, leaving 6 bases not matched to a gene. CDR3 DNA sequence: TGTGCCAGCAGCTTAGACAGCGGGAGTAGGGATACGCAGTATTTT. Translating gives CASSLDSGSRDTQYF. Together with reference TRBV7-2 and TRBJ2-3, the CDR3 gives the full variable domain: GAGVSQSPSNKVTEKGKDVELRCDPISGHTALYWYRQSLGQGLEFLIYFQGNSAPDKSGLPSDRFSAERTGGSVSTLTIQRTQQEDSAVYLCASSLDSGSRDTQYFGPGTRLTVL.

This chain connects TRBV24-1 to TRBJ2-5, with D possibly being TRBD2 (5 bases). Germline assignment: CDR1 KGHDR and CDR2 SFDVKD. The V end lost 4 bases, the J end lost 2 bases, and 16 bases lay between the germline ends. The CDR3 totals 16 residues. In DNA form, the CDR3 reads TGTGCCACCAGTGAATCCCCCCCTGGCGGGCAAGAGACCCAGTACTTC. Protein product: CATSESPPGGQETQYF.

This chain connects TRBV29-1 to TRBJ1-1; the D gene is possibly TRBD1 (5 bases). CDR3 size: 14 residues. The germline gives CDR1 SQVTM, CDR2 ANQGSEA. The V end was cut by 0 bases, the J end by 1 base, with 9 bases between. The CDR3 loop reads CSVEERDWNTEAFF. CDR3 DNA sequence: TGCAGCGTTGAAGAAAGGGACTGGAACACTGAAGCTTTCTTT.

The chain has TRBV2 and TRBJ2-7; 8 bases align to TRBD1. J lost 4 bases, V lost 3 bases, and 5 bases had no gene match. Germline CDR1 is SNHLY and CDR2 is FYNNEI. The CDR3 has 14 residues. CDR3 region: CASSEEDRVYEQYF. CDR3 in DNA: TGTGCCAGCAGTGAGGAGGACAGGGTTTACGAGCAGTACTTC.

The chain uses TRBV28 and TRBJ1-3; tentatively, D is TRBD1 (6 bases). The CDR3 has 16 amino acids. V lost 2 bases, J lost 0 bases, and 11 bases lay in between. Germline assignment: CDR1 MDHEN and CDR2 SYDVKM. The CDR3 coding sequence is TGTGCCAGCAGTTTAAGGACAGTTTCCTCTGGAAACACCATATATTTT. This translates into CASSLRTVSSGNTIYF. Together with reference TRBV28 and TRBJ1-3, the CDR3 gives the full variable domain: DVKVTQSSRYLVKRTGEKVFLECVQDMDHENMFWYRQDPGLGLRLIYFSYDVKMKEKGDIPEGYSVSREKKERFSLILESASTNQTSMYLCASSLRTVSSGNTIYFGEGSWLTVV.

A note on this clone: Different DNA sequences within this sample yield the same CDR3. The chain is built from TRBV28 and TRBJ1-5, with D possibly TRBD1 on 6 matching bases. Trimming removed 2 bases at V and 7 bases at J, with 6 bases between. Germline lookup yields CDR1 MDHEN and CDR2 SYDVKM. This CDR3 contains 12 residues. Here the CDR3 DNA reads TGTGCCAGCAGTTTAAGGGGGCAGCCCCAGCATTTT. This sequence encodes CASSLRGQPQHF. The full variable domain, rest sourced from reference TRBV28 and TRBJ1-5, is DVKVTQSSRYLVKRTGEKVFLECVQDMDHENMFWYRQDPGLGLRLIYFSYDVKMKEKGDIPEGYSVSREKKERFSLILESASTNQTSMYLCASSLRGQPQHFGDGTRLSIL.

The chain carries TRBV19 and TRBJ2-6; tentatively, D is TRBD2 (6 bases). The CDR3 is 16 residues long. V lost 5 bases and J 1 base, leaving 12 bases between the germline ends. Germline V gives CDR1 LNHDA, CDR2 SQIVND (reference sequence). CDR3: CASSLDGGSGANVLTF. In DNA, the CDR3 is TGTGCCAGTAGTTTGGACGGGGGATCTGGGGCCAACGTCCTGACTTTC.

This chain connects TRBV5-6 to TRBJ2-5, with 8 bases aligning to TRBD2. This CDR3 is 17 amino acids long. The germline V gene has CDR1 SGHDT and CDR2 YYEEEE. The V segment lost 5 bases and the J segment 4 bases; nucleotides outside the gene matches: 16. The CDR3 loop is CASRSDEGLAGLETQYF. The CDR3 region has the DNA TGTGCCAGCAGGTCGGACGAGGGGCTAGCGGGTTTAGAGACCCAGTACTTC.

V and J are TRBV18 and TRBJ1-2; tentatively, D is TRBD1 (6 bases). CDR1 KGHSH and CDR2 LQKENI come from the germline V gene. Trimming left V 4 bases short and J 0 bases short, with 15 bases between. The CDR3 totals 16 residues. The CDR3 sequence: CASSLTDSFSNYGYTF. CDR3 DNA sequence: TGTGCCAGCTCACTCACGGACAGTTTTTCTAACTATGGCTACACCTTC.

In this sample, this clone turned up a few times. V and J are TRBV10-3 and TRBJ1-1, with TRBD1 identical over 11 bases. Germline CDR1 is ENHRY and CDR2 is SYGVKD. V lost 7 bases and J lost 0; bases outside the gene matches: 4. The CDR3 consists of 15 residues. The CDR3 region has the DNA TGTGCCATCAAGGGACAGGGGGACTTGAACACTGAAGCTTTCTTT. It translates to CAIKGQGDLNTEAFF.

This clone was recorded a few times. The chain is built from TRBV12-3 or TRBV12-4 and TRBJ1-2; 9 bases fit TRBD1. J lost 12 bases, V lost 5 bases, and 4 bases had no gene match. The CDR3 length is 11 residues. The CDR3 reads CASSPGQGDTF. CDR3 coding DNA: TGTGCCAGCAGTCCGGGACAGGGAGACACCTTC.

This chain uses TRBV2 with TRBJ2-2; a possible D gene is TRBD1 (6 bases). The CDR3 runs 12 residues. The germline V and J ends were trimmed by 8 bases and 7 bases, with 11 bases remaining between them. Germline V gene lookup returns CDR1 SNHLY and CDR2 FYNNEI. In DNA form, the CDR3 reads TGTGCCAGCGGGGGCGTTGGCGGGGAGCTGTTTTTT. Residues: CASGGVGGELFF.

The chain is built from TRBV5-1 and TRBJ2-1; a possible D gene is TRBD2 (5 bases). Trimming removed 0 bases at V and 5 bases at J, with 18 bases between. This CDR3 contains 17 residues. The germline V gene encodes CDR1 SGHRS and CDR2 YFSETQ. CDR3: CASSLGGTVAFHNEQFF. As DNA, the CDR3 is TGCGCCAGCAGCTTGGGAGGAACAGTAGCGTTCCACAATGAGCAGTTCTTC.

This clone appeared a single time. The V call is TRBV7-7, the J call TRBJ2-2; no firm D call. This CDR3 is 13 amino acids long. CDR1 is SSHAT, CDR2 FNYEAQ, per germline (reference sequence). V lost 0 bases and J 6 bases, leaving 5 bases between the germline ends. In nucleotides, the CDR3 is TGTGCCAGCAGCTTAGCTAGCTCCGGGGAGCTGTTTTTT. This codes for CASSLASSGELFF.

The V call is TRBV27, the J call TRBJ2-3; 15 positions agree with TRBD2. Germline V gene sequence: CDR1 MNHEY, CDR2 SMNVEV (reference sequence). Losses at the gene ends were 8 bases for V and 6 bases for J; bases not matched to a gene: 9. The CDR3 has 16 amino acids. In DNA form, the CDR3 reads TGTGCCAGCGTTCAGTGGGGGACTAGCGGGAGGGATACGCAGTATTTT. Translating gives CASVQWGTSGRDTQYF.

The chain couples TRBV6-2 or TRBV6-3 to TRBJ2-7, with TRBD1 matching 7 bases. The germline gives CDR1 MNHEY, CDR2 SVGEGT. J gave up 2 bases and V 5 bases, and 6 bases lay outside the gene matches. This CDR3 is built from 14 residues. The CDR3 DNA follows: TGTGCCAGCAGTGAGGGACAGAATACCTACGAGCAGTACTTC. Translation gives CASSEGQNTYEQYF.

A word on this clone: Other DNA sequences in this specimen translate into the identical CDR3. The CDR3 DNA is TGTGCCAGCAGGCGGACGGGAAACACTGAAGCTTTCTTT. Translated: CASRRTGNTEAFF. The chain carries TRBV6-4 and TRBJ1-1; D is unclear. This CDR3 contains 13 residues. The V gene's germline CDR1 is MRHNA and CDR2 SNTAGT. Trimming shortened V by 6 bases and J by 2 bases, and 10 bases separated the two germline ends.

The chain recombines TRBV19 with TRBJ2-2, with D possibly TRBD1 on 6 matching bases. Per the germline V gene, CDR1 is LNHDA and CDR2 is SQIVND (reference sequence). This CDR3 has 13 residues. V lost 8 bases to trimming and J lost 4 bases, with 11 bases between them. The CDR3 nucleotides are TGTGCCAGTTTCAGGGGCACCACCGGGGAGCTGTTTTTT. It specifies CASFRGTTGELFF.

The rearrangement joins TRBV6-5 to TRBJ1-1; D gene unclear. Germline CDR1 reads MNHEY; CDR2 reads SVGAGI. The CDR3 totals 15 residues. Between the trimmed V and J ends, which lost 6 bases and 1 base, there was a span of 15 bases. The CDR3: CASRDSIYRNTEAFF. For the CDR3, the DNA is TGTGCCAGCAGAGACTCTATTTACCGGAACACTGAAGCTTTCTTT.

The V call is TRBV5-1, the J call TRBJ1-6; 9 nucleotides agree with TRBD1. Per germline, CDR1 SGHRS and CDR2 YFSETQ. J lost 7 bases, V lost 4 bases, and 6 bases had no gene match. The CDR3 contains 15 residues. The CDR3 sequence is CASSGGGQGNSPLHF. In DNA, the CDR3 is TGCGCCAGCAGCGGGGGAGGACAGGGGAATTCACCCCTCCACTTT. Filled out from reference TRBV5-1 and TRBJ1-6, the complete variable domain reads KAGVTQTPRYLIKTRGQQVTLSCSPISGHRSVSWYQQTPGQGLQFLFEYFSETQRNKGNFPGRFSGRQFSNSRSEMNVSTLELGDSALYLCASSGGGQGNSPLHFGNGTRLTVT.

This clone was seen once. This CDR3 reads CASSLRDRSSNGYTF. CDR3 in DNA: TGTGCCAGCAGTCTCCGGGACAGGAGCTCTAATGGCTACACCTTC. This chain connects TRBV2 to TRBJ1-2, with TRBD1 matching 8 bases. This CDR3 is built from 15 residues. J gave up 6 bases and V 5 bases, and 11 bases lay outside the gene matches. Germline V CDR1 and CDR2: SNHLY, FYNNEI.

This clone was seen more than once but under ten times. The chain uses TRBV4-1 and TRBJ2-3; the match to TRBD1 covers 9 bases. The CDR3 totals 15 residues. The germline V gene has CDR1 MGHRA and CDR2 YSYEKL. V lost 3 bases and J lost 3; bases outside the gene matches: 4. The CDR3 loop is CASSQRDRVTDTQYF. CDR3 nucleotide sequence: TGCGCCAGCAGCCAGCGGGACAGGGTTACAGATACGCAGTATTTT.